A single sample gave rise to the 24 T cell receptor beta chains below, sequenced in a study of cytomegalovirus exposure and HLA in healthy donors. Primers for the PCR totalled 60 Vbeta and 13 Jbeta. Assay: immunoSEQ multiplex PCR; the TCRdb copy retains only in-frame clones and omits some. The sample records some 120,000 clones, around 80% being singletons. Material for sequencing was PBMCs. The receptor set was obtained from a female donor in good health and CMV-seronegative.

This chain uses TRBV10-3 with TRBJ1-4; D might be TRBD1 (5 bases). Germline CDR1 ENHRY, CDR2 SYGVKD. This CDR3 region has 15 residues. V gave up 1 base and J gave up 8 bases, with 14 bases separating them. CDR3 DNA sequence: TGTGCCATCAGTGAGTTGTCGGGGGGGGACGAAAAACTGTTTTTT. This codes for CAISELSGGDEKLFF.

The chain has TRBV5-4 and TRBJ1-2, with D maybe TRBD1 (5 bases). The germline gives CDR1 SGHNT, CDR2 YYREEE (reference sequence). Trimming shortened V by 0 bases and J by 1 base, and 10 bases separated the two germline ends. This CDR3 contains 15 residues. As DNA, the CDR3 is TGTGCCAGCAGCTTGGGGGGACTGCTTAACTATGGCTACACCTTC. Translating it yields CASSLGGLLNYGYTF. Together with reference TRBV5-4 and TRBJ1-2, the CDR3 gives the full variable domain: ETGVTQSPTHLIKTRGQQVTLRCSSQSGHNTVSWYQQALGQGPQFIFQYYREEENGRGNFPPRFSGLQFPNYSSELNVNALELDDSALYLCASSLGGLLNYGYTFGSGTRLTVV.

V and J are TRBV5-4 and TRBJ2-5; D is undetermined. This CDR3 has 13 amino acids. CDR1 SGHNT and CDR2 YYREEE come from the germline V gene (reference sequence). The V end was cut by 4 bases, the J end by 4 bases, with 11 bases between. The DNA of the CDR3 is TGTGCCAGCAGCGAAACCCGAGGAGAGACCCAGTACTTC. Translation: CASSETRGETQYF. Supplemented by reference TRBV5-4 and TRBJ2-5, the full variable domain reads ETGVTQSPTHLIKTRGQQVTLRCSSQSGHNTVSWYQQALGQGPQFIFQYYREEENGRGNFPPRFSGLQFPNYSSELNVNALELDDSALYLCASSETRGETQYFGPGTRLLVL.

CDR3: CASTSGRISDTQYF. For the CDR3, the DNA is TGTGCCAGCACTAGCGGGAGAATATCCGATACGCAGTATTTT. The chain carries TRBV6-1 and TRBJ2-3; the match to TRBD2 covers 10 bases. Trimming at V came to 7 bases and at J to 6 bases, leaving 7 bases not matched to a gene. The length of the CDR3 is 14 residues. Germline-derived CDR1 and CDR2 are MNHNS and SASEGT.

The CDR3 nucleotides read TGTGCCAGCAGAAATAAGGGACTCGGTCTCAATGAGCAGTTCTTC. Its protein product is CASRNKGLGLNEQFF. V usage is TRBV5-6 and J usage is TRBJ2-1, with D possibly TRBD2 on 6 matching bases. The CDR3 length is 15 residues. CDR1 is SGHDT and CDR2 is YYEEEE in the germline V gene. Trimming shortened V by 5 bases and J by 6 bases, and 18 bases separated the two germline ends. The full variable domain, in which reference TRBV5-6 and TRBJ2-1 provide the parts outside the CDR3, is DAGVTQSPTHLIKTRGQQVTLRCSPKSGHDTVSWYQQALGQGPQFIFQYYEEEERQRGNFPDRFSGHQFPNYSSELNVNALLLGDSALYLCASRNKGLGLNEQFFGPGTRLTVL.

The J gene is TRBJ1-1, the V gene TRBV14, with 9 bases aligning to TRBD1. The CDR3 is 12 amino acids. Trimming removed 5 bases from V and 11 bases from J; junction bases left unmatched: 6. CDR1 SGHDN and CDR2 FVKESK come from the germline V gene. CDR3 DNA sequence: TGTGCCAGCAGCGGGACAGGGCTGGCGGCTTTCTTT. Protein: CASSGTGLAAFF.

This clone was recorded only once. The CDR3 protein is CASSADRNNQPQHF. DNA for the CDR3: TGTGCCAGCAGTGCAGACAGGAACAATCAGCCCCAGCATTTT. The genes are TRBV2 and TRBJ1-5; maybe TRBD1 (6 bases). The germline V gene has CDR1 SNHLY and CDR2 FYNNEI. This CDR3 spans 14 amino acids. Trimming removed 4 bases at V and 3 bases at J, with 10 bases between.

The J gene is TRBJ1-5, the V gene TRBV6-1; weak D call: TRBD1 (5 bases). V lost 6 bases and J lost 2, with 14 bases in between. The germline V gene has CDR1 MNHNS and CDR2 SASEGT. The CDR3 is 15 amino acids. Here the CDR3 reads CASRSWGDGNQPQHF. The CDR3 nucleotides are TGTGCCAGCAGAAGCTGGGGGGATGGCAATCAGCCCCAGCATTTT.

About this clone itself: Other nucleotide sequences from this sample produce the same CDR3. This chain connects TRBV18 to TRBJ2-1; perhaps TRBD2 as D (6 bases). This CDR3 spans 16 amino acids. Germline CDR1 reads KGHSH; CDR2 reads LQKENI. Trimming cost V 1 base and J 2 bases, with 12 bases left between them. The CDR3 nucleotides are TGTGCCAGCTCACCACAGGCGGGAAATACCTACAATGAGCAGTTCTTC. It specifies CASSPQAGNTYNEQFF. Full variable domain (rest looked up from reference TRBV18 and TRBJ2-1): NAGVMQNPRHLVRRRGQEARLRCSPMKGHSHVYWYRQLPEEGLKFMVYLQKENIIDESGMPKERFSAEFPKEGPSILRIQQVVRGDSAAYFCASSPQAGNTYNEQFFGPGTRLTVL.

This chain uses TRBV11-2 with TRBJ2-7; perhaps TRBD2 as D (5 bases). V lost 2 bases to trimming and J lost 5 bases, with 19 bases between them. Germline V CDR1 and CDR2: SGHAT, FQNNGV. CDR3 length equals 16 residues. CDR3 in DNA: TGTGCCAGCAGCTTAAGACTCAACCCAGAGGGCGACGAGCAGTACTTC. As protein: CASSLRLNPEGDEQYF.

Details on this clone: At one boundary the junction diverges from the germline segment, which might be a read error. The chain couples TRBV7-8 to TRBJ2-3; possibly TRBD2 for D (5 bases). This CDR3 is 14 amino acids long. CDR1 and CDR2 (germline): SGHVS, FQNEAQ. CDR3 amino acids: CASSLMASTDAQYF. The CDR3 region has the DNA TGTGCCAGCAGCTTAATGGCTAGCACAGATGCGCAGTATTTT. The variable domain in full, completed from reference TRBV7-8 and TRBJ2-3, reads GAGVSQSPRYKVAKRGQDVALRCDPISGHVSLFWYQQALGQGPEFLTYFQNEAQLDKSGLPSDRFFAERPEGSVSTLKIQRTQQEDSAVYLCASSLMASTDAQYFGPGTRLTVL.

The gene calls are TRBV5-1 and TRBJ1-1, with 7 bases lining up with TRBD1. Per germline, CDR1 SGHRS and CDR2 YFSETQ. The V gene end was trimmed by 4 bases and the J gene end by 1 base; junction bases not matched to a gene: 4. The length of the CDR3 is 14 residues. The CDR3 here is CASSPGQPNTEAFF. CDR3 bases: TGCGCCAGCAGCCCGGGACAGCCGAACACTGAAGCTTTCTTT.

The chain links TRBV15 to TRBJ1-6; D unclear. Between the trimmed V and J ends, which lost 7 bases and 7 bases, there was a span of 11 bases. The CDR3 has 13 residues. Germline lookup yields CDR1 LNHNV and CDR2 YYDKDF (reference sequence). The CDR3 nucleotides are TGTGCCACCACCCGAGGGAGAAATTCACCCCTCCACTTT. Protein product: CATTRGRNSPLHF.

This sequence joins TRBV4-2 and TRBJ1-2; no clear D. The V and J ends lost 4 bases and 7 bases respectively, with 19 bases between them. Germline assignment: CDR1 LGHNA and CDR2 YNFKEQ. The CDR3 sequence is 15 residues long. This CDR3 is CASSLTLVDSGGYTF. Here the CDR3 DNA reads TGTGCCAGCAGCCTTACTTTGGTGGACTCGGGTGGCTACACCTTC.

This chain connects TRBV10-3 to TRBJ2-5, with TRBD2 matching over 9 bases. The end of the DNA aligns better with TRBJ2-7, so the J call may be wrong. The CDR3 is made up of 15 amino acids. Germline CDR1 is ENHRY and CDR2 is SYGVKD. The CDR3 coding sequence is TGTGCCATCAGGGCCCTTGATAGCGGGAGTGCCGAGCAGTACTTC. This gives the protein CAIRALDSGSAEQYF.

V usage is TRBV5-1 and J usage is TRBJ1-1, with D possibly TRBD1 on 6 matching bases. V lost 6 bases and J 0 bases, leaving 12 bases between the germline ends. From germline, CDR1 is SGHRS and CDR2 YFSETQ. This CDR3 spans 14 amino acids. The DNA for the CDR3 is TGCGCCAGCAACCGACAGGATTTGAACACTGAAGCTTTCTTT. This encodes CASNRQDLNTEAFF.

The chain is built from TRBV10-2 and TRBJ2-7; 7 nucleotides agree with TRBD1. Germline-derived CDR1 and CDR2 are WSHSY and SAAADI. With V trimmed by 6 bases and J by 2 bases, 4 bases remained unmatched. The CDR3 has 13 residues. This CDR3 reads CASRMTGTYEQYF. In DNA form, the CDR3 reads TGCGCCAGCAGGATGACAGGGACCTACGAGCAGTACTTC.

V gene TRBV7-8 combines with J gene TRBJ2-2, with 10 bases fitting TRBD1. Germline values: CDR1 SGHVS, CDR2 FQNEAQ. The ends lost 10 bases at V and 4 bases at J; junction bases unmatched: 3. The CDR3 spans 13 residues. Here the CDR3 reads CATRDRGTGELFF. The CDR3 region has the DNA TGTGCCACCCGGGACAGGGGCACCGGGGAGCTGTTTTTT.

The rearrangement links TRBV6-5 to TRBJ2-2, with no clear D. The V end was cut by 7 bases, the J end by 1 base, with 7 bases between. This CDR3 contains 13 residues. Germline assignment: CDR1 MNHEY and CDR2 SVGAGI. The CDR3 nucleotides are TGTGCCAGCACGCGGAGGAACACCGGGGAGCTGTTTTTT. This encodes CASTRRNTGELFF.

The chain employs TRBV19 and TRBJ1-5; D is undetermined. V lost 3 bases to trimming and J lost 0 bases, with 6 bases between them. CDR3 length: 14 residues. The V gene's germline CDR1 is LNHDA and CDR2 SQIVND (reference sequence). The CDR3 reads CASSMPVSNQPQHF. The DNA of the CDR3 is TGTGCCAGTAGTATGCCAGTTAGCAATCAGCCCCAGCATTTT. The variable domain in full, with the rest retrieved from reference TRBV19 and TRBJ1-5, is DGGITQSPKYLFRKEGQNVTLSCEQNLNHDAMYWYRQDPGQGLRLIYYSQIVNDFQKGDIAEGYSVSREKKESFPLTVTSAQKNPTAFYLCASSMPVSNQPQHFGDGTRLSIL.

The J gene is TRBJ1-5, the V gene TRBV6-1, with D tentatively TRBD1 (6 bases). The length of the CDR3 is 16 residues. CDR1 and CDR2 (germline): MNHNS, SASEGT. The V end was cut by 4 bases, the J end by 7 bases, with 20 bases between. The CDR3 DNA reads TGTGCCAGCAGTGGTTATGCAGGGGTCTTTAGGCAGCCCCAGCATTTT. It specifies CASSGYAGVFRQPQHF.

The chain has TRBV4-2 and TRBJ2-1; 9 bases are shared with TRBD2. Per germline, CDR1 LGHNA and CDR2 YNFKEQ. The CDR3 totals 17 residues. V lost 0 bases to trimming and J lost 3 bases; unmatched junction nucleotides: 6. The CDR3 is CASSQDWDSGSYNEQFF. CDR3 in DNA: TGTGCCAGCAGCCAAGATTGGGATAGCGGGAGCTACAATGAGCAGTTCTTC.

This chain links TRBV28 with TRBJ2-1, with 7 bases fitting TRBD2. Germline V gene lookup returns CDR1 MDHEN and CDR2 SYDVKM. Germline trimming cut 3 bases from V and 8 bases from J; bases unmatched to any gene: 7. The CDR3 consists of 14 residues. The CDR3 spells CASSLSSGIHEQFF. In nucleotides, the CDR3 is TGTGCCAGCAGTTTGTCCAGCGGGATTCATGAGCAGTTCTTC.

This chain links TRBV4-1 with TRBJ1-2; 10 positions agree with TRBD1. The CDR3 spans 19 residues. CDR1 is MGHRA and CDR2 is YSYEKL in the germline V gene. The ends lost 3 bases at V and 0 bases at J; junction bases unmatched: 13. CDR3 sequence (DNA): TGCGCCAGCAGCCAGGATGCGACAGGGGGCGCGTCAGCTAACTATGGCTACACCTTC. This sequence encodes CASSQDATGGASANYGYTF.